Listed below are T cell receptor beta chains from one sample, sequenced in a study of blood T cells in healthy people across ages. Using its own MiXCR run on the 5' RACE reads, TCRdb lists one record per CDR3 protein. This sample carries about 730,000 distinct CDR3 sequences, roughly 45% of them seen once, and the ten largest clones take 20% to 25%. Sequencing was carried out using blood. The receptor source for this set is a woman aged 55-69 years in good health. CDR3s include the opening cysteine and the closing phenylalanine or tryptophan. A D gene is named only where the DNA matches it firmly. Size is omitted from some rows. Given values are once, few, many or a class for expanded clones.

-	TRBV6-1	TRBJ2-7	-	TGTGCCAGCAGTGAACCCCTTCTTTGGGTGAGCACCTACGAGCAGTACTTC	CASSEPLLWVSTYEQYF
TRBD1	TRBV29-1	TRBJ2-5	-	TGCAGCGTTCATGACAGGGTGGTCAACAATGAGCAGTACTTC	CSVHDRVVNNEQYF
TRBD2	TRBV11-2	TRBJ2-1	-	TGTGCCAGCAGCTCAGCGGGGCCGAGTCAGCAGTTCTTC	CASSSAGPSQQFF
-	TRBV27	TRBJ2-1	-	TGTGTCAGCAGTTTATGGGGACCGGGAACCTACGAGCAGTTCTTC	CVSSLWGPGTYEQFF
-	TRBV10-3	TRBJ2-5	many	TGTGCCATCAAAGGACAGGGAGGGGAGACCCAGTACTTC	CAIKGQGGETQYF
TRBD1	TRBV20-1	TRBJ2-1	many	TGCAGTGCTAGGGCTCGCAGGGGGCAAGGTGAGCAGTTCTTC	CSARARRGQGEQFF
TRBD2	TRBV4-3	TRBJ2-3	many	TGCGCCAGCAGCCAAGATTCTACTAGCGGCACAGATACGCAGTATTTT	CASSQDSTSGTDTQYF
-	TRBV28	TRBJ1-5	once	TGTGCCAGCAGTTTTAGTTCAGATAGCAATCAGCCCCAGCATTTT	CASSFSSDSNQPQHF
-	TRBV3-1	TRBJ1-1	-	TGTGCCAGCAGCCAAGCGGGGTCCGGGACTGAAGCTTTCTTT	CASSQAGSGTEAFF
TRBD2	TRBV10-3	TRBJ2-5	-	TGTGCCATCAGTGCTGGGGGGGGAGGACAAGAGACCCAGTACTTC	CAISAGGGGQETQYF
TRBD2	TRBV20-1	TRBJ2-7	few	TGCAGTGCTCCAGCGGGGAGCTCCTACGAGCAGTACTTC	CSAPAGSSYEQYF
-	TRBV27	TRBJ1-1	-	TGTGCCAGCAGTTTTCGGGGTCGGACTGAAGCTTTCTTT	CASSFRGRTEAFF
-	TRBV28	TRBJ2-3	-	TGTGTCAGCGCTTTAACCCCAGATACGCAGTATTTT	CVSALTPDTQYF
-	TRBV29-1	TRBJ1-4	-	TGCAGCGTTACAGATCTAGGTGAAAAACTGTTTTTT	CSVTDLGEKLFF
-	TRBV7-2	TRBJ2-6	-	TGTGCCAGCAGCTCTGGTGGGGTTGGGGCCAACGTCCTGACTTTC	CASSSGGVGANVLTF
TRBD1	TRBV7-2	TRBJ1-2	many	TGTGCCAGCAGCTTAGGGGGACAGGGGTCTGACTATGGCTACACCTTC	CASSLGGQGSDYGYTF
-	TRBV15	TRBJ1-6	few	TGTGCCACCAGCAGGTTAAACCCTAATTCACCCCTCCACTTT	CATSRLNPNSPLHF
TRBD1	TRBV27	TRBJ1-2	-	TGTGCCAGCGGACTGACAGGGCCCGGGGGCTACACCTTC	CASGLTGPGGYTF
TRBD2	TRBV6-2/TRBV6-3	TRBJ2-7	few	TGTGCCAGCACCAACGGACTAGCCAGCTACGAGCAGTACTTC	CASTNGLASYEQYF
TRBD1	TRBV3-1	TRBJ1-1	-	TGTGCCAGCAGCCAAGCAGGGGGGACAGGGGGAGCTTTCTTT	CASSQAGGTGGAFF
-	TRBV6-6	TRBJ1-1	-	TGTGCCAGCAGTTATTCCCACAACACTGAAGCTTTCTTT	CASSYSHNTEAFF
TRBD2	TRBV18	TRBJ2-1	few	TGTGCCAGCTCACCAGGCAGCGGGGGACCCGAACCCAATGAGCAGTTCTTC	CASSPGSGGPEPNEQFF
TRBD1	TRBV20-1	TRBJ2-7	few	TGCAGTGCAAGACAGGGGGGTCTTTACGAGCAGTACTTC	CSARQGGLYEQYF
TRBD1	TRBV6-2/TRBV6-3	TRBJ2-7	many	TGTGCCAGCACATACCGGGACAGGTTATTCTACGAGCAGTACTTC	CASTYRDRLFYEQYF